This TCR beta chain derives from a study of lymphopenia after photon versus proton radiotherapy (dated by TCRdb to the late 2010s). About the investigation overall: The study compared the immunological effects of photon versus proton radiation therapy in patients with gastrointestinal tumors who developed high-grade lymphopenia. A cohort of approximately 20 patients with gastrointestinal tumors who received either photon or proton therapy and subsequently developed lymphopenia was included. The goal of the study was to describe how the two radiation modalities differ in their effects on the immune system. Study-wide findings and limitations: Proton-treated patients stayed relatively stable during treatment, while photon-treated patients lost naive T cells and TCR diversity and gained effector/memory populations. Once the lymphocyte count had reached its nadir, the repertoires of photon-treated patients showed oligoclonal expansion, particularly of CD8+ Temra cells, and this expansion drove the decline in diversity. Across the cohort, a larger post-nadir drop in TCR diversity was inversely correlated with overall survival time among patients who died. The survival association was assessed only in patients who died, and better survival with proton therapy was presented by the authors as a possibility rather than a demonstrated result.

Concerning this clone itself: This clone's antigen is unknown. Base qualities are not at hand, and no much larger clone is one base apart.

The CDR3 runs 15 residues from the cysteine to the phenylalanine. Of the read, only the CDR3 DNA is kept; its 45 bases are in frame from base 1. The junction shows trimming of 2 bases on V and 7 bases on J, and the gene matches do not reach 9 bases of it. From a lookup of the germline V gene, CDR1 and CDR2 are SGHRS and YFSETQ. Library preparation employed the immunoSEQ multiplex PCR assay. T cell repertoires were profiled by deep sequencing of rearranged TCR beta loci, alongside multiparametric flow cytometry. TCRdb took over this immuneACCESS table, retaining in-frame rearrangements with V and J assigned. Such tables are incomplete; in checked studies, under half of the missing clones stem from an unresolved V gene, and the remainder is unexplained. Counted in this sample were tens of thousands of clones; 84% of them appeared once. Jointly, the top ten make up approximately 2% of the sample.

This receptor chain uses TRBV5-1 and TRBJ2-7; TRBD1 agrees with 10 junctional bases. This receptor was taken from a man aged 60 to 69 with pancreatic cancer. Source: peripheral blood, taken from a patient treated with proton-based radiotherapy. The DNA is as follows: TGCGCCAGCAGCTTCAGGACAGGGGGAGAAGGTGAGCAGTACTTC. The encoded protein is CASSFRTGGEGEQYF. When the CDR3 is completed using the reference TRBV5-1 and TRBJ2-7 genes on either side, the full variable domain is KAGVTQTPRYLIKTRGQQVTLSCSPISGHRSVSWYQQTPGQGLQFLFEYFSETQRNKGNFPGRFSGRQFSNSRSEMNVSTLELGDSALYLCASSFRTGGEGEQYFGPGTRLTVT.